What follows are 15 T cell receptor beta chains derived from one specimen sequenced in a study of OX40 agonist ivuxolimab in advanced cancers. Sequenced by immunoSEQ multiplex PCR; TCRdb stores in-frame clones only, minus some. The top ten hold around 33% of the sample, which has 39,000 or so clones, approximately 87% seen once. Sample: CD4+ or CD8+ T cells sorted from blood, taken in a trial of the OX40 agonist ivuxolimab. All receptors come from an adult with an advanced solid tumor such as melanoma, head and neck, liver or kidney cancer.

In nucleotides, the CDR3 is TGTGCCAGCTCACCAGAACAGGGTGGCTACACCTTC. It yields the protein CASSPEQGGYTF. The chain has TRBV18 and TRBJ1-2; weak D call: TRBD1 (6 bases). CDR3 length: 12 residues. The germline V and J ends were trimmed by 2 bases and 7 bases, with 8 bases remaining between them. The V gene's germline CDR1 is KGHSH and CDR2 LQKENI.

This clone came up a few times. This rearrangement joins TRBV15 to TRBJ2-5; D may match TRBD1 or TRBD2 (5 bases each). Germline CDR1 is LNHNV and CDR2 is YYDKDF (reference sequence). CDR3 length: 14 residues. The V end lost 1 base, the J end lost 3 bases, and 9 bases lay between the germline ends. The CDR3: CATSRAGTEETQYF. As DNA, the CDR3 is TGTGCCACCAGCAGAGCTGGGACCGAAGAGACCCAGTACTTC.

V is TRBV7-8 and J is TRBJ1-1; no definite D call. Germline V lookup: CDR1 SGHVS, CDR2 FQNEAQ. This CDR3 has 14 residues. The V gene lost 6 bases and the J gene lost 10 bases, with 21 bases spanning the gap. As DNA, the CDR3 is TGTGCCAGCAGTTACGGACGACGCAAACTTGGAGCTTTCTTT. Its protein is CASSYGRRKLGAFF.

The CDR3 here is CAWGGGNTIYF. The CDR3 DNA is TGTGCCTGGGGAGGGGGAAACACCATATATTTT. J is TRBJ1-3 and V is TRBV30, with D unresolved. V lost 5 bases and J lost 4, with 6 bases in between. This CDR3 spans 11 amino acids. Per the germline V gene, CDR1 is GTSNPN and CDR2 is SVGIG (reference sequence).

This CDR3 reads CASDTGSTDTQYF. The CDR3 nucleotides are TGTGCCAGCGACACAGGGAGCACAGATACGCAGTATTTT. The chain has TRBV2 and TRBJ2-3, with a weak D call TRBD1 (6 bases). The CDR3 sequence is 13 residues long. Germline CDR1 SNHLY, CDR2 FYNNEI. Trimming took off 8 bases at V and 0 bases at J, with 9 bases between the two ends.

The chain has TRBV19 and TRBJ1-5; tentatively, D is TRBD1 (5 bases). Trimming removed 7 bases from V and 2 bases from J, with 9 bases in between. The CDR3 runs 13 residues. From germline, CDR1 is LNHDA and CDR2 SQIVND (reference sequence). CDR3 sequence reads: CASTSTGNQPQHF. CDR3 nucleotides: TGTGCCAGTACCTCGACAGGCAATCAGCCCCAGCATTTT.

This chain uses TRBV13 with TRBJ2-3; 12 nucleotides line up with TRBD2. There are 17 residues in the CDR3. The germline CDR1 and CDR2 sequences are PRHDT and FYEKMQ (reference sequence). V shed 1 base, J shed 3 bases, and the junction held 5 bases outside the gene matches. The CDR3 coding sequence is TGTGCCAGCAGCTTAGTACTAGCGGGAGGTGGAACAGATACGCAGTATTTT. Its protein product is CASSLVLAGGGTDTQYF.

This chain links TRBV2 with TRBJ1-1, with TRBD1 as a possible D gene (5 bases). Germline values: CDR1 SNHLY, CDR2 FYNNEI. The V end was cut by 6 bases, the J end by 2 bases, with 13 bases between. The CDR3 extends over 14 amino acids. In nucleotides, the CDR3 is TGTGCCAGCAGCGTTCAGGGAGGAAACACTGAAGCTTTCTTT. It translates to CASSVQGGNTEAFF.

CDR3 nucleotide sequence: TGTGCCAGCAGCCAACAGGGGCTCAATCAGCCCCAGCATTTT. It codes for CASSQQGLNQPQHF. V and J are TRBV5-8 and TRBJ1-5, with 7 nucleotides matching TRBD1. With V trimmed by 4 bases and J by 3 bases, 4 bases remained unmatched. Germline CDR1 SGHTS, CDR2 YDEGEE. The CDR3 length is 14 residues.

The rearrangement joins TRBV2 to TRBJ1-6; 7 bases align to TRBD1. The V gene's germline CDR1 is SNHLY and CDR2 FYNNEI. The CDR3 loop spans 14 amino acids. The V gene end was trimmed by 5 bases and the J gene end by 10 bases; junction bases not matched to a gene: 8. CDR3 bases: TGTGCCAGCAGTCCGACAGGGCTGGGGTCACCCCTCCACTTT. Translated: CASSPTGLGSPLHF.

This chain joins TRBV2 and TRBJ2-4; D is ambiguous. V was trimmed by 5 bases and J by 3 bases, leaving 11 bases between them. Germline V CDR1 and CDR2: SNHLY, FYNNEI. The CDR3 is made up of 14 amino acids. The CDR3 is CASSFTGGKNIQYF. The CDR3 DNA reads as TGTGCCAGCAGTTTTACCGGTGGCAAAAACATTCAGTACTTC. The whole variable domain, filled in from reference TRBV2 and TRBJ2-4, reads EPEVTQTPSHQVTQMGQEVILRCVPISNHLYFYWYRQILGQKVEFLVSFYNNEISEKSEIFDDQFSVERPDGSNFTLKIRSTKLEDSAMYFCASSFTGGKNIQYFGAGTRLSVL.

The chain recombines TRBV30 with TRBJ1-2; 8 bases are a match to TRBD1. CDR1 and CDR2 from the germline V gene are GTSNPN and SVGIG (reference sequence). The CDR3 is 15 amino acids. The V gene end was trimmed by 2 bases and the J gene end by 2 bases; junction bases not matched to a gene: 7. The CDR3 nucleotides read TGTGCCTGGAGTCCGCGGGACAGGAGAAACTATGGCTACACCTTC. As protein: CAWSPRDRRNYGYTF.

This clone appeared a few times. The rearrangement links TRBV2 to TRBJ1-1; no firm D call. The CDR3 is made up of 13 amino acids. Trimming stripped 4 bases from V and 1 base from J, with 7 bases between. Germline CDR1 reads SNHLY; CDR2 reads FYNNEI. The CDR3, as DNA: TGTGCCAGCAGTGTCCATGAGAACACTGAAGCTTTCTTT. This codes for CASSVHENTEAFF.

V gene TRBV9 combines with J gene TRBJ1-2; possible D gene TRBD1, 6 bases. The CDR3 runs to 15 residues. Trimming took 5 bases from V and 4 from J, leaving 18 bases between them. Per the germline V gene, CDR1 is SGDLS and CDR2 is YYNGEE. The CDR3 region has the DNA TGTGCCAGCAGTGTTATGTTAGGAGGGGGCTATGGCTACACCTTC. This sequence encodes CASSVMLGGGYGYTF.

The gene calls are TRBV28 and TRBJ2-2; either TRBD1 or TRBD2 may supply D (5 bases each). The CDR3 sequence is 14 residues long. Germline CDR1 is MDHEN and CDR2 is SYDVKM. The V and J ends lost 5 bases and 2 bases respectively, with 9 bases between them. CDR3 in amino acids: CASSGTVNTGELFF. CDR3 DNA: TGTGCCAGCAGTGGGACGGTCAACACCGGGGAGCTGTTTTTT. Supplemented by reference TRBV28 and TRBJ2-2, the full variable domain reads DVKVTQSSRYLVKRTGEKVFLECVQDMDHENMFWYRQDPGLGLRLIYFSYDVKMKEKGDIPEGYSVSREKKERFSLILESASTNQTSMYLCASSGTVNTGELFFGEGSRLTVL.